This entry lists 10 T cell receptor beta chains sequenced from one sample in a study of graft-versus-host responses after intestinal transplantation. Clones were read by immunoSEQ multiplex PCR, and TCRdb kept only the in-frame ones, dropping some. The sample records 30,000 to 45,000 clones, around 83% being singletons. Sequenced here: PBMCs, sampled about 160 weeks after transplant. These receptors were taken from a human patient who received an intestinal transplant, so some T cells may come from the graft donor.

The J gene is TRBJ2-5, the V gene TRBV4-1; 9 nucleotides agree with TRBD1. Trimming at V came to 8 bases and at J to 5 bases, leaving 6 bases not matched to a gene. Germline V gene sequence: CDR1 MGHRA, CDR2 YSYEKL. This CDR3 has 13 residues. In DNA form, the CDR3 reads TGCGCCAGCGCCGGGACAGGGATGGAGACCCAGTACTTC. This gives the protein CASAGTGMETQYF.

This rearrangement joins TRBV9 to TRBJ1-2; D is unclear. The CDR3 sequence is 13 residues long. Trimming took off 0 bases at V and 4 bases at J, with 7 bases between the two ends. Looked up from germline, CDR1 is SGDLS and CDR2 is YYNGEE. CDR3 residues: CASSVAQGYGYTF. The CDR3 nucleotides read TGTGCCAGCAGCGTAGCCCAAGGCTATGGCTACACCTTC.

Only one count was recorded for this clone. The chain links TRBV7-9 to TRBJ2-1; TRBD2 aligns across 8 bases. V lost 5 bases to trimming and J lost 10 bases; unmatched junction nucleotides: 1. CDR1 is SEHNR and CDR2 is FQNEAQ in the germline V gene (reference sequence). The CDR3 has 11 residues. CDR3 sequence: CASSPSGEQFF. For the CDR3, the DNA is TGTGCCAGCAGCCCTAGCGGGGAGCAGTTCTTC.

This clone was recorded a few times. The rearrangement joins TRBV19 to TRBJ2-4; D may be TRBD1 or TRBD2 (5 bases each). Germline loops: CDR1 LNHDA, CDR2 SQIVND (reference sequence). The V and J ends lost 5 bases and 6 bases respectively, with 11 bases between them. This CDR3 has 13 amino acids. DNA of the CDR3: TGTGCCAGTAGTCTCCGGGACCGAAACATTCAGTACTTC. Its translation is CASSLRDRNIQYF.

The rearrangement joins TRBV5-1 to TRBJ2-1, with TRBD2 matching over 11 bases. Germline V gives CDR1 SGHRS, CDR2 YFSETQ. CDR3 length: 16 amino acids. The V and J ends lost 2 bases and 8 bases, in that order; junction bases with no gene match: 9. CDR3 in amino acids: CASSLLSGGAGDEQFF. CDR3 nucleotides: TGCGCCAGCAGCTTACTTAGCGGGGGGGCCGGCGATGAGCAGTTCTTC.

The genes are TRBV11-2 and TRBJ1-2, with a possible D match to TRBD1 (5 bases). This CDR3 comprises 18 residues. The V end lost 3 bases, the J end lost 4 bases, and 24 bases lay between the germline ends. The germline CDR1 and CDR2 sequences are SGHAT and FQNNGV. The CDR3, as DNA: TGTGCCAGCAGCTTTCCCTCGGGGGGAACTACCCTTGGCTATGGCTACACCTTC. This translates into CASSFPSGGTTLGYGYTF.

This clone has more than one count but fewer than ten. The chain links TRBV2 to TRBJ2-7; 13 bases align to TRBD2. Germline trimming cut 5 bases from V and 1 base from J; bases unmatched to any gene: 14. This CDR3 has 19 amino acids. The germline CDR1 and CDR2 sequences are SNHLY and FYNNEI. The CDR3 DNA is TGTGCCAGCAGTTCGCCTACTAGCGGGAGGGCCGAAGGGTCCTACGAGCAGTACTTC. This encodes CASSSPTSGRAEGSYEQYF.

The chain carries TRBV7-8 and TRBJ2-7, with D tentatively TRBD2 (7 bases). The CDR3 length is 17 residues. Trimming removed 8 bases from V and 6 bases from J, with 29 bases in between. In germline, CDR1 is SGHVS, CDR2 FQNEAQ. The CDR3 region is CASGPRTAGQNFVEQYF. As DNA, the CDR3 is TGTGCCAGCGGACCCAGGACAGCGGGACAAAATTTTGTCGAGCAGTACTTC. The full variable domain, with the rest looked up from reference TRBV7-8 and TRBJ2-7, is GAGVSQSPRYKVAKRGQDVALRCDPISGHVSLFWYQQALGQGPEFLTYFQNEAQLDKSGLPSDRFFAERPEGSVSTLKIQRTQQEDSAVYLCASGPRTAGQNFVEQYFGPGTRLTVT.

The chain links TRBV5-1 to TRBJ2-1; 7 bases align to TRBD2. The J segment lost 7 bases and the V segment lost 0 bases, leaving 4 bases of the junction unmatched. The germline V gene has CDR1 SGHRS and CDR2 YFSETQ. This CDR3 has 14 amino acids. The CDR3 loop is CASSLEGGRNEQFF. The CDR3 nucleotides are TGCGCCAGCAGCTTGGAGGGCGGGAGAAATGAGCAGTTCTTC.

This clone has more than one count but fewer than ten. The chain couples TRBV5-6 to TRBJ2-1; no definite D call. Germline loops: CDR1 SGHDT, CDR2 YYEEEE. V was trimmed by 0 bases and J by 1 base, leaving 8 bases between them. CDR3 length equals 15 residues. The CDR3 DNA reads TGTGCCAGCAGCTTGGTGGAGCGATCCTACAATGAGCAGTTCTTC. It yields the protein CASSLVERSYNEQFF.